Following are 30 T cell receptor beta chains from one sample sequenced in a study of blood T cell repertoires in COVID-19. Measured with immunoSEQ multiplex PCR; TCRdb has only the in-frame clones, and not every one. In the table there are about 350,000 clones, roughly 87% of which are singletons. Sequenced input: peripheral blood. These receptors were obtained from a man aged 25-45 years with COVID-19, enrolled during active disease.

The chain carries TRBV5-4 and TRBJ1-6; unclear D gene. This CDR3 spans 15 amino acids. The V and J ends lost 0 bases and 8 bases respectively, with 12 bases between them. Germline V gene sequence: CDR1 SGHNT, CDR2 YYREEE (reference sequence). DNA of the CDR3: TGTGCCAGCAGCTTGGCGAACAGTCTGGATTCACCCCTCCACTTT. Its translation: CASSLANSLDSPLHF.

This rearrangement joins TRBV4-2 to TRBJ1-5; perhaps TRBD1 as D (6 bases). The germline CDR1 and CDR2 sequences are LGHNA and YNFKEQ. Trimming cost V 0 bases and J 0 bases, with 12 bases left between them. The CDR3 has 17 residues. CDR3 coding DNA: TGTGCCAGCAGCCAAGACGCGCAGGGGAATAGCAATCAGCCCCAGCATTTT. Its protein product is CASSQDAQGNSNQPQHF.

The chain employs TRBV3-1 (or the pseudogene TRBV3-2) and TRBJ2-7, with a weak D call TRBD2 (5 bases). This CDR3 comprises 13 residues. The V gene lost 1 base and the J gene lost 8 bases, with 12 bases spanning the gap. The germline gives CDR1 LGHDT, CDR2 YNNKEL (reference sequence). In nucleotides, the CDR3 is TGTGCCAGCAGCCAAGTTCTTGCTAGCCAGCAGTACTTC. It is translated as CASSQVLASQQYF.

The V gene is TRBV7-8, the J gene TRBJ1-6, with 8 positions matching TRBD1. CDR1 SGHVS and CDR2 FQNEAQ come from the germline V gene. V dropped 4 bases and J dropped 6; count of bases not matched to a gene: 5. The CDR3 extends over 15 amino acids. CDR3 sequence (DNA): TGTGCCAGCAGCTCGCCGGGACAGGTTAATTCACCCCTCCACTTT. This gives the protein CASSSPGQVNSPLHF.

V gene TRBV2 combines with J gene TRBJ1-2; TRBD1 matches at 9 bases. V lost 1 base and J lost 3; bases outside the gene matches: 15. Germline CDR1 and CDR2: SNHLY and FYNNEI. The CDR3 contains 19 residues. Here the CDR3 DNA reads TGTGCCAGCAGTGAAGGCGCGACCTTACCCGGGACAGGGTACTATGGCTACACCTTC. This translates into CASSEGATLPGTGYYGYTF.

In its sample, this clone was seen once. This sequence joins TRBV27 and TRBJ1-2; D is ambiguous. Germline-derived CDR1 and CDR2 are MNHEY and SMNVEV (reference sequence). This CDR3 has 13 residues. The V gene lost 4 bases and the J gene lost 5 bases, with 11 bases spanning the gap. The CDR3 loop reads CASSWAGDYGYTF. CDR3 bases: TGTGCCAGCAGTTGGGCAGGTGATTATGGCTACACCTTC.

This clone has a handful of counts. This sequence joins TRBV6-4 and TRBJ1-1, with no clear D. Germline V gene sequence: CDR1 MRHNA, CDR2 SNTAGT. Trimming removed 3 bases at V and 1 base at J, with 6 bases between. This CDR3 contains 13 residues. The CDR3 protein is CASSESENTEAFF. DNA of the CDR3: TGTGCCAGCAGTGAATCAGAGAACACTGAAGCTTTCTTT.

The chain employs TRBV7-9 and TRBJ2-7; D might be TRBD1 (5 bases). This CDR3 has 15 residues. Germline CDR1 SEHNR, CDR2 FQNEAQ (reference sequence). With 1 base removed from V and 2 bases from J, the gap between germline ends came to 12 bases. CDR3 residues: CASSLVGVATYEQYF. As DNA, the CDR3 is TGTGCCAGCAGCTTAGTAGGGGTGGCTACCTACGAGCAGTACTTC.

The chain recombines TRBV18 with TRBJ2-3, with TRBD1 identical over 10 bases. The CDR3 is made up of 15 amino acids. Per the germline V gene, CDR1 is KGHSH and CDR2 is LQKENI. V was clipped by 3 bases and J by 2 bases; unmatched bases: 2. In DNA, the CDR3 is TGTGCCAGCTCACCGGGACAGGGGAACACAGATACGCAGTATTTT. Translation: CASSPGQGNTDTQYF.

The chain couples TRBV3-1 (or the pseudogene TRBV3-2) to TRBJ1-6, with TRBD1 matching over 8 bases. Germline values: CDR1 LGHDT, CDR2 YNNKEL (reference sequence). With V trimmed by 5 bases and J by 7 bases, 4 bases remained unmatched. The CDR3 contains 14 residues. The CDR3 coding sequence is TGTGCCAGCAGCGCCCGGGACAGGAATTCACCCCTCCACTTT. Its translation: CASSARDRNSPLHF.

The V and J genes are TRBV18 and TRBJ2-1, with 10 bases matching TRBD2. Germline CDR1 KGHSH, CDR2 LQKENI. This CDR3 spans 16 amino acids. J lost 5 bases, V lost 0 bases, and 4 bases had no gene match. The CDR3 loop reads CASSPPGLAFNNEQFF. The CDR3 bases are TGTGCCAGCTCACCACCGGGACTAGCGTTTAACAATGAGCAGTTCTTC.

This sequence joins TRBV28 and TRBJ2-1; D is perhaps TRBD2 (6 bases). The CDR3 runs to 15 residues. Germline V CDR1 and CDR2: MDHEN, SYDVKM. V shed 6 bases and J shed 8 bases, with 20 bases lying between them. The CDR3 reads CASRPTSTPGDEQFF. CDR3 DNA: TGTGCCAGCAGGCCTACTAGCACCCCCGGGGATGAGCAGTTCTTC.

The chain couples TRBV5-8 to TRBJ2-1, with 11 bases aligning to TRBD1. V lost 3 bases to trimming and J lost 6 bases; unmatched junction nucleotides: 5. Germline V gene data show CDR1 as SGHTS and CDR2 as YDEGEE. This CDR3 region has 15 residues. The CDR3 protein is CASSWEGQGGNEQFF. CDR3 coding DNA: TGTGCCAGCAGCTGGGAGGGACAGGGGGGCAATGAGCAGTTCTTC.

The gene calls are TRBV27 and TRBJ2-7; 13 bases map to TRBD2. Trimming took 5 bases from V and 1 from J; bases not matched to a gene: 17. Germline-derived CDR1 and CDR2 are MNHEY and SMNVEV (reference sequence). The CDR3 has 20 residues. The CDR3 DNA reads TGTGCCAGCAGTATTCAGACGGGACTAGCGGGATTCTGTCCGTCCTACGAGCAGTACTTC. Translated: CASSIQTGLAGFCPSYEQYF.

This CDR3 reads CASSPPDGDSRGYTF. CDR3 coding DNA: TGTGCCAGCAGCCCCCCCGACGGGGACTCCCGTGGCTACACCTTC. The chain couples TRBV11-2 to TRBJ1-2; possible D gene TRBD1, 5 bases. Germline loops: CDR1 SGHAT, CDR2 FQNNGV. V lost 5 bases and J 7 bases, leaving 20 bases between the germline ends. The CDR3 loop spans 15 amino acids.

This chain connects TRBV7-3 to TRBJ1-5; the D is unclear. The CDR3 runs to 13 residues. Germline assignment: CDR1 SGHTA and CDR2 FQGTGA. V lost 2 bases and J lost 5, with 7 bases in between. The CDR3 sequence: CASSLGADQPQHF. As DNA, the CDR3 is TGTGCCAGCAGCTTAGGCGCGGATCAGCCCCAGCATTTT.

V gene TRBV24-1 combines with J gene TRBJ2-3; D may be TRBD2 (7 bases). With 5 bases removed from V and 3 bases from J, the gap between germline ends came to 17 bases. This CDR3 has 16 residues. The germline V gene has CDR1 KGHDR and CDR2 SFDVKD. The CDR3 nucleotides are TGTGCCACCAGTGGACGGAGGGGGGGCGGGACAGATACGCAGTATTTT. This encodes CATSGRRGGGTDTQYF.

The rearrangement uses TRBV15 and TRBJ2-5; 8 positions agree with TRBD2. Trimming took 0 bases from V and 0 from J; bases not matched to a gene: 9. Germline CDR1 and CDR2: LNHNV and YYDKDF (reference sequence). The CDR3 length is 18 residues. For the CDR3, the DNA is TGTGCCACCAGCAGAGATCTGCCAGCGGGGGCCTACCAAGAGACCCAGTACTTC. Amino acid sequence: CATSRDLPAGAYQETQYF.

The sample holds a few counts of this clone. V usage is TRBV7-2 and J usage is TRBJ1-3, with D unclear. This CDR3 contains 16 residues. CDR1 and CDR2 from the germline V gene are SGHTA and FQGNSA. Trimming took off 2 bases at V and 2 bases at J, with 13 bases between the two ends. CDR3 DNA sequence: TGTGCCAGCAGCTTAACAGATGCGCTGGCTGGAAACACCATATATTTT. Its translation: CASSLTDALAGNTIYF.

V is TRBV7-2 and J is TRBJ2-1; 16 bases align to TRBD2. With V trimmed by 6 bases and J by 7 bases, 9 bases remained unmatched. Germline CDR1 reads SGHTA; CDR2 reads FQGNSA. CDR3 length: 17 amino acids. CDR3 loop: CASRKPGLAGGPNEQFF. CDR3 sequence (DNA): TGTGCCAGCAGAAAACCGGGACTAGCGGGGGGGCCTAATGAGCAGTTCTTC.

The V and J genes are TRBV7-3 and TRBJ2-2; D is possibly TRBD2 (5 bases). V dropped 1 base and J dropped 4 bases, with 10 bases sitting between them. The CDR3 covers 15 residues. Germline loops: CDR1 SGHTA, CDR2 FQGTGA. DNA of the CDR3: TGTGCCAGCAGCTTAAACGGACTGGCCACCGGGGAGCTGTTTTTT. Its protein product is CASSLNGLATGELFF.

The J gene is TRBJ1-2, the V gene TRBV11-2; D ambiguous. The CDR3 contains 15 residues. Germline CDR1 and CDR2: SGHAT and FQNNGV. The germline V and J ends were trimmed by 3 bases and 7 bases, with 18 bases remaining between them. The DNA for the CDR3 is TGTGCCAGCAGCTTGTCAAGAAGCCCCCGGAGTGGCTACACCTTC. Protein product: CASSLSRSPRSGYTF.

The genes are TRBV10-3 and TRBJ1-1, with D possibly matching TRBD1 (6 bases). The CDR3 spans 16 residues. Germline V gene lookup returns CDR1 ENHRY and CDR2 SYGVKD. Trimming shortened V by 3 bases and J by 7 bases, and 21 bases separated the two germline ends. CDR3 amino acids: CAISDHTARGLGEAFF. CDR3 nucleotide sequence: TGTGCCATCAGTGACCACACTGCCAGGGGCCTGGGTGAAGCTTTCTTT.

The chain employs TRBV5-6 and TRBJ2-3, with 8 bases that match TRBD2. The germline V gene has CDR1 SGHDT and CDR2 YYEEEE. The V segment lost 4 bases and the J segment 2 bases; nucleotides outside the gene matches: 12. The CDR3 totals 17 residues. The DNA for the CDR3 is TGTGCCAGCAGCACAACACCCGGGACTAGTATCACAGATACGCAGTATTTT. Protein product: CASSTTPGTSITDTQYF.

This chain connects TRBV4-1 to TRBJ2-7; tentative D call: TRBD1 (5 bases). Germline CDR1 MGHRA, CDR2 YSYEKL. The CDR3 loop spans 15 amino acids. V was cut by 0 bases and J by 0 bases, with 9 bases left in between. CDR3 amino acids: CASSQDEQGSYEQYF. The CDR3 DNA follows: TGCGCCAGCAGCCAAGATGAGCAGGGCTCCTACGAGCAGTACTTC.

The DNA for the CDR3 is TGTGCCAGCATAAGGGACAGGGGCTACGAGCAGTACTTC. As protein: CASIRDRGYEQYF. This rearrangement joins TRBV6-5 to TRBJ2-7; 10 positions agree with TRBD1. The V segment lost 7 bases and the J segment 3 bases; nucleotides outside the gene matches: 3. This CDR3 region has 13 residues. CDR1 is MNHEY and CDR2 is SVGAGI in the germline V gene.

The gene calls are TRBV28 and TRBJ1-5; 7 bases fit TRBD1. V lost 6 bases, J lost 4 bases, and 9 bases stayed unmatched. CDR1 is MDHEN, CDR2 SYDVKM, per germline. The CDR3 loop spans 15 amino acids. The CDR3 spells CASSPRDSWNQPQHF. In DNA, the CDR3 is TGTGCCAGCAGCCCCCGGGACAGCTGGAATCAGCCCCAGCATTTT.

The chain is built from TRBV6-2 or TRBV6-3 and TRBJ1-1, with 7 bases aligning to TRBD1. The CDR3 totals 13 residues. Germline assignment: CDR1 MNHEY and CDR2 SVGEGT. V shed 6 bases, J shed 5 bases, and the junction held 6 bases outside the gene matches. The CDR3 reads CASRYTTGTEAFF. The CDR3 DNA is TGTGCCAGCAGATACACGACAGGGACTGAAGCTTTCTTT.

The chain recombines TRBV29-1 with TRBJ2-7; 11 positions match TRBD1. The CDR3 length is 12 residues. CDR1 is SQVTM and CDR2 is ANQGSEA in the germline V gene. Losses at the gene ends were 4 bases for V and 6 bases for J; bases not matched to a gene: 2. This chain's CDR3 is CSVVGTGGEQYF. The CDR3 DNA follows: TGCAGCGTTGTGGGGACAGGGGGCGAGCAGTACTTC.

The chain has TRBV5-4 and TRBJ1-1; no clear D gene. CDR1 SGHNT and CDR2 YYREEE come from the germline V gene (reference sequence). V was cut by 2 bases and J by 3 bases, with 5 bases left in between. The CDR3 runs 12 residues. The CDR3 sequence: CASSFADTEAFF. The CDR3 coding sequence is TGTGCCAGCAGCTTCGCGGACACTGAAGCTTTCTTT. The complete variable domain, with remaining parts taken from reference TRBV5-4 and TRBJ1-1, reads ETGVTQSPTHLIKTRGQQVTLRCSSQSGHNTVSWYQQALGQGPQFIFQYYREEENGRGNFPPRFSGLQFPNYSSELNVNALELDDSALYLCASSFADTEAFFGQGTRLTVV.